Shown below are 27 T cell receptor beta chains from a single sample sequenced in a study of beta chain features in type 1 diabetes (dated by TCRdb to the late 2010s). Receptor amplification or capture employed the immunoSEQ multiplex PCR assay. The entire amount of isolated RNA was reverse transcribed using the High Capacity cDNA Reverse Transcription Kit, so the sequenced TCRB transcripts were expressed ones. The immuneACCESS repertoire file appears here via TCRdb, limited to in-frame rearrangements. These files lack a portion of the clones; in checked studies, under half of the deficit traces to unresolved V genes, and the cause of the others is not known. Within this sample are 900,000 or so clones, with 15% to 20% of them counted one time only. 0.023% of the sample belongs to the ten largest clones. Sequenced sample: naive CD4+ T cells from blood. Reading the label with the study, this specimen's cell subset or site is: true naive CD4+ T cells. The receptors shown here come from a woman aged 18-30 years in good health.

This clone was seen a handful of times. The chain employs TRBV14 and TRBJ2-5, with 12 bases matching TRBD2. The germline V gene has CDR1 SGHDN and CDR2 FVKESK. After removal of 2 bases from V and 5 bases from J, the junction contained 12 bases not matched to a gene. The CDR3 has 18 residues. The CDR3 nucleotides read TGTGCCAGCAGCCAACGAAATCTAGCGGGAGGGCTTAAGGAGACCCAGTACTTC. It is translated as CASSQRNLAGGLKETQYF. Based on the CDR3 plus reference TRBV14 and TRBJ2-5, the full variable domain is EAGVTQFPSHSVIEKGQTVTLRCDPISGHDNLYWYRRVMGKEIKFLLHFVKESKQDESGMPNNRFLAERTGGTYSTLKVQPAELEDSGVYFCASSQRNLAGGLKETQYFGPGTRLLVL.

DNA of the CDR3: TGTGCCAGCAGGTCACAGGGGTCCGGGCGGGTGGCCGGGGAGCTGTTTTTT. Amino acid sequence: CASRSQGSGRVAGELFF. The chain recombines TRBV2 with TRBJ2-2; 7 bases align to TRBD1. Trimming took 6 bases from V and 6 from J; bases not matched to a gene: 16. CDR3 length: 17 residues. Germline-derived CDR1 and CDR2 are SNHLY and FYNNEI. The full variable domain, in which reference TRBV2 and TRBJ2-2 provide the parts outside the CDR3, is EPEVTQTPSHQVTQMGQEVILRCVPISNHLYFYWYRQILGQKVEFLVSFYNNEISEKSEIFDDQFSVERPDGSNFTLKIRSTKLEDSAMYFCASRSQGSGRVAGELFFGEGSRLTVL.

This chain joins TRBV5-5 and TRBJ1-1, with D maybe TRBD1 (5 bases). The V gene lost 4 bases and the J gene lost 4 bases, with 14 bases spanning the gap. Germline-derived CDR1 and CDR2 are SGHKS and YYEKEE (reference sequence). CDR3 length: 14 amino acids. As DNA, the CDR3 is TGTGCCAGCAGCCCTCAGGGCGTTCGCACTGAAGCTTTCTTT. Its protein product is CASSPQGVRTEAFF.

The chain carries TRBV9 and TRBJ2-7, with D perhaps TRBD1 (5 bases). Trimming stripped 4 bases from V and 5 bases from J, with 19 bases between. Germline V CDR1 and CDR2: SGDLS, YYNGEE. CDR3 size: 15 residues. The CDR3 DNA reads TGTGCCAGCAGCCCCCAACCGGGCAGGGTGAACGAGCAGTACTTC. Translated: CASSPQPGRVNEQYF. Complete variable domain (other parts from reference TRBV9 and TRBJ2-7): DSGVTQTPKHLITATGQRVTLRCSPRSGDLSVYWYQQSLDQGLQFLIQYYNGEERAKGNILERFSAQQFPDLHSELNLSSLELGDSALYFCASSPQPGRVNEQYFGPGTRLTVT.

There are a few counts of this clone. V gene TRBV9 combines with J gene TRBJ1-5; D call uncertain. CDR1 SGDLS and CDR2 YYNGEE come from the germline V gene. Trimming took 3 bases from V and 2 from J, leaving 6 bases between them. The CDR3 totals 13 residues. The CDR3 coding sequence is TGTGCCAGCAGCGCCGGGGGCAATCAGCCCCAGCATTTT. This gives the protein CASSAGGNQPQHF.

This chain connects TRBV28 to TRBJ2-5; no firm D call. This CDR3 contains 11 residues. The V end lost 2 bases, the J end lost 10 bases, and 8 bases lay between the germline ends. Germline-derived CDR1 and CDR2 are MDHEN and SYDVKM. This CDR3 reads CASSLGRYQYF. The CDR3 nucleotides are TGTGCCAGCAGTTTAGGGCGGTACCAGTACTTC. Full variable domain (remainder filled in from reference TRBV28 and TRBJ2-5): DVKVTQSSRYLVKRTGEKVFLECVQDMDHENMFWYRQDPGLGLRLIYFSYDVKMKEKGDIPEGYSVSREKKERFSLILESASTNQTSMYLCASSLGRYQYFGPGTRLLVL.

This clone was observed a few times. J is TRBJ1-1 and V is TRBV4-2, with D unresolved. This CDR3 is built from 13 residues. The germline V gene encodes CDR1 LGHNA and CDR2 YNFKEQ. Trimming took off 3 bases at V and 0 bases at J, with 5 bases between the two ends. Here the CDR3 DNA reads TGTGCCAGCAGCCAGGTTATGAACACTGAAGCTTTCTTT. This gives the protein CASSQVMNTEAFF.

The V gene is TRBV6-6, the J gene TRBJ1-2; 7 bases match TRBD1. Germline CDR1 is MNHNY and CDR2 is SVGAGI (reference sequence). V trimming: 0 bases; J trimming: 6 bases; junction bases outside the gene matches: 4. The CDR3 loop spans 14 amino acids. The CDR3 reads CASSYSATGNGYTF. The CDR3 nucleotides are TGTGCCAGCAGTTACTCGGCGACAGGGAATGGCTACACCTTC.

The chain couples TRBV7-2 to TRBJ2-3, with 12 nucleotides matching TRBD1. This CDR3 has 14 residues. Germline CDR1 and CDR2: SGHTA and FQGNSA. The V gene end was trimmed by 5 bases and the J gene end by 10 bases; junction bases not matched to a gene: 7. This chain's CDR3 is CASSPGQGAGAQYF. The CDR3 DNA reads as TGTGCCAGCAGCCCGGGACAGGGGGCCGGGGCGCAGTATTTT.

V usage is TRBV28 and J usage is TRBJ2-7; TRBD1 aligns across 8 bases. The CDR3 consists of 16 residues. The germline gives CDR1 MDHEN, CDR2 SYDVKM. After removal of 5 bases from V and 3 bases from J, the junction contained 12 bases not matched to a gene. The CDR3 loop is CASSPWTGREGYEQYF. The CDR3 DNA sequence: TGTGCCAGCAGTCCTTGGACAGGGCGAGAAGGCTACGAGCAGTACTTC.

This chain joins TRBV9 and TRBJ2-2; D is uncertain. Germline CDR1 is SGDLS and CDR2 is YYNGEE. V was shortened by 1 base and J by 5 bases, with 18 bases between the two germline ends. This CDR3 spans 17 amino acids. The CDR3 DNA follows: TGTGCCAGCAGCGTATCCGCGCCGACCCTGAGGACCGGGGAGCTGTTTTTT. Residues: CASSVSAPTLRTGELFF.

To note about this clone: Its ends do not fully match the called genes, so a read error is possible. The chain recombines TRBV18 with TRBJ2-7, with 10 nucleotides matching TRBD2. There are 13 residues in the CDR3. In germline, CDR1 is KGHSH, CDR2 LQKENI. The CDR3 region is CASSLGTSESSFF. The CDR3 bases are TGTGCCAGCTCACTGGGGACTAGCGAGTCCTCTTTCTTC.

In DNA form, the CDR3 reads TGCGCCAGCAGCCAAGATACTCGCACAGATACGCAGTATTTT. Translating it yields CASSQDTRTDTQYF. The J gene is TRBJ2-3, the V gene TRBV4-3; D call uncertain. This CDR3 is built from 14 residues. Germline-derived CDR1 and CDR2 are LGHNA and YSLEER. The V and J ends lost 0 bases and 1 base respectively, with 5 bases between them.

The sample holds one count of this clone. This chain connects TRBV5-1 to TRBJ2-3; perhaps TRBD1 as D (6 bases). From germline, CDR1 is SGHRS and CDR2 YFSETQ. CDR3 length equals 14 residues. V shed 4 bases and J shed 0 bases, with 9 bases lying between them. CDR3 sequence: CASSGGQSTDTQYF. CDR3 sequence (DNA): TGCGCCAGCAGCGGTGGACAGAGCACAGATACGCAGTATTTT.

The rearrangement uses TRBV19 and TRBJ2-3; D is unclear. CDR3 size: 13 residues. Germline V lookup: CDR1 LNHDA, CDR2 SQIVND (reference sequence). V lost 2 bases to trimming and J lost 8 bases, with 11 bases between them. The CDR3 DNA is TGTGCCAGTAGTATATCCGTCCCTGGTACGCAGTATTTT. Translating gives CASSISVPGTQYF.

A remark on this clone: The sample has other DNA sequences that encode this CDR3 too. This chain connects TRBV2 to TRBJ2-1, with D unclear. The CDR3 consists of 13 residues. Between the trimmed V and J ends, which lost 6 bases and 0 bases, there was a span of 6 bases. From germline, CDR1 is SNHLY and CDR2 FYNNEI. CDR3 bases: TGTGCCAGCAGGGGCAGCTCCTACAATGAGCAGTTCTTC. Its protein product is CASRGSSYNEQFF.

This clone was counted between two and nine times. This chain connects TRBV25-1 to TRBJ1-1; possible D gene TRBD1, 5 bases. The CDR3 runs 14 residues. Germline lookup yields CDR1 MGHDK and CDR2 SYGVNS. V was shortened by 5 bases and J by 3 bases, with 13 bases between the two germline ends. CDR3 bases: TGTGCCAGCAGTTCCGTACAGGTTGACACTGAAGCTTTCTTT. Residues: CASSSVQVDTEAFF.

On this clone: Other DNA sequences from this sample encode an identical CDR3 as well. Here the CDR3 reads CASSLIEQETQYF. The CDR3 DNA sequence: TGTGCCAGCAGCTTAATTGAGCAGGAGACCCAGTACTTC. The chain uses TRBV7-2 and TRBJ2-5; D is unclear. This CDR3 contains 13 residues. Trimming left V 2 bases short and J 5 bases short, with 9 bases between. Looked up from germline, CDR1 is SGHTA and CDR2 is FQGNSA.

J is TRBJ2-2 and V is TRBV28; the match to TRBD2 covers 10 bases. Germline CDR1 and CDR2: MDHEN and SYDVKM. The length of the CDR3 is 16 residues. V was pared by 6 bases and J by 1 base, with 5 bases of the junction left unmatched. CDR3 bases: TGTGCCAGCAGATTTAGCGGGAGGCGGAACACCGGGGAGCTGTTTTTT. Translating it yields CASRFSGRRNTGELFF. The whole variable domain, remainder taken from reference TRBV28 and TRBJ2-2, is DVKVTQSSRYLVKRTGEKVFLECVQDMDHENMFWYRQDPGLGLRLIYFSYDVKMKEKGDIPEGYSVSREKKERFSLILESASTNQTSMYLCASRFSGRRNTGELFFGEGSRLTVL.

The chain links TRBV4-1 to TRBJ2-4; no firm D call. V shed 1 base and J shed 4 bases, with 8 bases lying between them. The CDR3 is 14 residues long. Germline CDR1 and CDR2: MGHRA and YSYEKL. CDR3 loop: CASSQVGQKNIQYF. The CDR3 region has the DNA TGCGCCAGCAGCCAAGTAGGTCAGAAAAACATTCAGTACTTC.

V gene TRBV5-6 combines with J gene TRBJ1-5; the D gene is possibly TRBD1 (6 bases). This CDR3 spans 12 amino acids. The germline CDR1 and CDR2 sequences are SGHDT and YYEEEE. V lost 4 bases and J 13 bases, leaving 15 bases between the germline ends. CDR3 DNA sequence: TGTGCCAGCAGCCTTGGAGGGGGGCCTCAGCATTTT. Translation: CASSLGGGPQHF.

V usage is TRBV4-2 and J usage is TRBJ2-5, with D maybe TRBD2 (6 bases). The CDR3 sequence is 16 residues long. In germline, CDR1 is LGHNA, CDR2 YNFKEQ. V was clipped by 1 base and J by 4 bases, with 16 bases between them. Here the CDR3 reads CASSQAEGASSETQYF. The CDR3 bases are TGTGCCAGCAGCCAAGCGGAGGGAGCCTCCTCAGAGACCCAGTACTTC.

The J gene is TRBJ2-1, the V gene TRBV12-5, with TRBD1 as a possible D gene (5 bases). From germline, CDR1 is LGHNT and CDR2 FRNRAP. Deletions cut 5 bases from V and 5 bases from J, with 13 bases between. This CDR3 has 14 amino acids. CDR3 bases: TGTGCTAGTGGTGGTGGGGCGCTTGACAATGAGCAGTTCTTC. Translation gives CASGGGALDNEQFF.

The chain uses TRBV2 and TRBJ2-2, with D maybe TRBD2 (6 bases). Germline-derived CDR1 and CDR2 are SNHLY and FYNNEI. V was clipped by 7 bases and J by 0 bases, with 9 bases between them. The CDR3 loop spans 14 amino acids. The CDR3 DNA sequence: TGTGCCAGCATTCGGGGGACGAACACCGGGGAGCTGTTTTTT. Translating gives CASIRGTNTGELFF.

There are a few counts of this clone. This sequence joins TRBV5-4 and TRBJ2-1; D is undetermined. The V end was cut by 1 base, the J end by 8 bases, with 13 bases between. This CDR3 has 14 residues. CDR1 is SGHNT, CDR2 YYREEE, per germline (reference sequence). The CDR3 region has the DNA TGTGCCAGCAGCTTGAATCCGAGTTCCGATGAGCAGTTCTTC. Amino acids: CASSLNPSSDEQFF.

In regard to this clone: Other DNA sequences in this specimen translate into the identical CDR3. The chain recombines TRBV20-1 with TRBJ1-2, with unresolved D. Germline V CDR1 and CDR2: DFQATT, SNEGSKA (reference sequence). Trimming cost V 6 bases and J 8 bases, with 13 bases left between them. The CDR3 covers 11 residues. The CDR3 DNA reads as TGCAGTGCCACCATAACCCCAGGCTACACCTTC. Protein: CSATITPGYTF.

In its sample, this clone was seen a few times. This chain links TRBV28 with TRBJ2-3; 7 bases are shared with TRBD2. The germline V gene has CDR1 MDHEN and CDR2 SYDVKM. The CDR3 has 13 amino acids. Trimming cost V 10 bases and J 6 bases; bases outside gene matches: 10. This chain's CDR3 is CAIQSGGGDTQYF. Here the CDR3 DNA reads TGTGCCATCCAGTCGGGAGGTGGGGATACGCAGTATTTT.